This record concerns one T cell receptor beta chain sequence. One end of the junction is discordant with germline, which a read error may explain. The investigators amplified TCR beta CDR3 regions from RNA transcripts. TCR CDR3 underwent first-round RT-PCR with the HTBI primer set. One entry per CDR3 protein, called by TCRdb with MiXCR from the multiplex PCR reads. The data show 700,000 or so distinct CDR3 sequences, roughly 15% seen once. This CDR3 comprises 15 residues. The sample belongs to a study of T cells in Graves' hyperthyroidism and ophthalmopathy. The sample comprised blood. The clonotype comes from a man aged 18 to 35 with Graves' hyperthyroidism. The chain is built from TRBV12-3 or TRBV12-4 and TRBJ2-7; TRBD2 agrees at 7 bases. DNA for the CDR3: TGTGCCAGCAGCTTAGCGGGTCTCAGGTCCTACGAGCAGTACTTC. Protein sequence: CASSLAGLRSYEQYF.